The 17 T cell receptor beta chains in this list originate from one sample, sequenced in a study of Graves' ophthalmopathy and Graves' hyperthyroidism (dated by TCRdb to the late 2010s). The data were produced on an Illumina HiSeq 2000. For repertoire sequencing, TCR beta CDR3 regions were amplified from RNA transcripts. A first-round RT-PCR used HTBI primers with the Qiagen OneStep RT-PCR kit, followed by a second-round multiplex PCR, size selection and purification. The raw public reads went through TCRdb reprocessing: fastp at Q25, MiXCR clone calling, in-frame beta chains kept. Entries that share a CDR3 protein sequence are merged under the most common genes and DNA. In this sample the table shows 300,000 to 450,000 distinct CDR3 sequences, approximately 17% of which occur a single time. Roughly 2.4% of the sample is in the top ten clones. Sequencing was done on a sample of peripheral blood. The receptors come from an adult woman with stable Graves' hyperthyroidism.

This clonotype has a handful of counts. The CDR3 loop is CSVVGPGQEYQETQYF. For the CDR3, the DNA is TGCAGCGTTGTTGGCCCGGGACAGGAGTACCAAGAGACCCAGTACTTC. The chain couples TRBV29-1 to TRBJ2-5; 8 bases align to TRBD1. V was pared by 4 bases and J by 0 bases, with 10 bases of the junction left unmatched. Germline CDR1 is SQVTM and CDR2 is ANQGSEA. The CDR3 consists of 16 residues.

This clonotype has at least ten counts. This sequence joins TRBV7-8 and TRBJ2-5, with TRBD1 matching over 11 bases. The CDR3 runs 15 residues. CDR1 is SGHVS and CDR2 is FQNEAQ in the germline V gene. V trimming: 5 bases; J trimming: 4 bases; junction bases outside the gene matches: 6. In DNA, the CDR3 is TGTGCCAGCAGCCTACCCGGGACAGGGGGAGAGACCCAGTACTTC. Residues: CASSLPGTGGETQYF.

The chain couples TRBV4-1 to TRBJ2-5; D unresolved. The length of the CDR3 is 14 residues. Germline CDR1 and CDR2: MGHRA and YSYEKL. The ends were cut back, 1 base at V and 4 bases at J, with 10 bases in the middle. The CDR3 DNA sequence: TGCGCCAGCAGCCAAGCTGGACGGACAGAGACCCAGTACTTC. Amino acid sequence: CASSQAGRTETQYF.

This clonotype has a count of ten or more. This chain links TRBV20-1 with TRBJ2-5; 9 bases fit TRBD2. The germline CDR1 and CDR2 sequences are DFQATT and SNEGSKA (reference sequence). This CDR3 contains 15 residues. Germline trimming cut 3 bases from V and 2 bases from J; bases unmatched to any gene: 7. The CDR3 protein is CSASPLSGRQETQYF. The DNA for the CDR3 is TGCAGTGCTAGCCCCCTAAGCGGGAGGCAAGAGACCCAGTACTTC.

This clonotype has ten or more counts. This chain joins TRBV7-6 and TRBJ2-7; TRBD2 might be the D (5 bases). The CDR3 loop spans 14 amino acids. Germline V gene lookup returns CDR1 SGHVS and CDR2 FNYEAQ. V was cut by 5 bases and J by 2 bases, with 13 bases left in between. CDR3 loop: CASSPGLEAYEQYF. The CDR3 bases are TGTGCCAGCAGCCCCGGACTGGAAGCCTACGAGCAGTACTTC.

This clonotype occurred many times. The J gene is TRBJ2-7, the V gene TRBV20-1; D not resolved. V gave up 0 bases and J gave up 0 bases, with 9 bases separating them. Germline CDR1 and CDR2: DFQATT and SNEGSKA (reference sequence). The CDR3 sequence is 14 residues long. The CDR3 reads CSAREDTRSYEQYF. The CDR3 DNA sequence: TGCAGTGCTAGAGAAGACACTCGCTCCTACGAGCAGTACTTC.

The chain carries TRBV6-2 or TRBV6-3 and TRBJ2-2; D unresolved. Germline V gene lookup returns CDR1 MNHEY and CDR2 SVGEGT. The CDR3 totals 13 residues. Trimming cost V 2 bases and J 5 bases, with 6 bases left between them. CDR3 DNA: TGTGCCAGCAGTTACCACGTAACCGGGGAGCTGTTTTTT. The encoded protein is CASSYHVTGELFF.

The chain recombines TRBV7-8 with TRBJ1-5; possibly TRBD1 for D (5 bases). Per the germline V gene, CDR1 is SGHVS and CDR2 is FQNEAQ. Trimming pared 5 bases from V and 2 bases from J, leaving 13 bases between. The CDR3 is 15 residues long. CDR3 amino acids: CASSPQRGGNQPQHF. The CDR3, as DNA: TGTGCCAGCAGCCCCCAGAGGGGCGGCAATCAGCCCCAGCATTTT.

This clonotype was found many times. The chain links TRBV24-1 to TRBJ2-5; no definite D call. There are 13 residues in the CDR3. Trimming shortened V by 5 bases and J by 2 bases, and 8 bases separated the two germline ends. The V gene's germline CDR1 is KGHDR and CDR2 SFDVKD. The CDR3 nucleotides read TGTGCCACCAGTGCCTGGGGTCAAGAGACCCAGTACTTC. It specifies CATSAWGQETQYF.

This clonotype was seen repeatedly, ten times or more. This CDR3 is CASSYSTAELYEQYF. The CDR3 DNA is TGTGCCAGCAGTTACTCGACAGCGGAGCTATACGAGCAGTACTTC. The rearrangement links TRBV6-2 or TRBV6-3 to TRBJ2-7; the D call may be TRBD1 or TRBD2 (5 bases each). The V gene's germline CDR1 is MNHEY and CDR2 SVGEGT. The V end lost 0 bases, the J end lost 4 bases, and 13 bases lay between the germline ends. The CDR3 is 15 amino acids.

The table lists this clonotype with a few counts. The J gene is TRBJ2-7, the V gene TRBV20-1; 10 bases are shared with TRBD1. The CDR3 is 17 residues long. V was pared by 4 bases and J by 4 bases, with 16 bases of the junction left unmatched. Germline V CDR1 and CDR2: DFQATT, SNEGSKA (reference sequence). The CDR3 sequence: CSATDRGRREPNYEQYF. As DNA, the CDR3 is TGCAGTGCTACCGACAGGGGGCGACGGGAGCCCAATTACGAGCAGTACTTC.

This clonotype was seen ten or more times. The CDR3 sequence is CASSEGYNQETQYF. CDR3 coding DNA: TGTGCCAGCAGTGAAGGTTACAACCAAGAGACCCAGTACTTC. This chain uses TRBV2 with TRBJ2-5; no definite D call. V was pared by 1 base and J by 0 bases, with 6 bases between. Germline lookup yields CDR1 SNHLY and CDR2 FYNNEI. CDR3 size: 14 residues.

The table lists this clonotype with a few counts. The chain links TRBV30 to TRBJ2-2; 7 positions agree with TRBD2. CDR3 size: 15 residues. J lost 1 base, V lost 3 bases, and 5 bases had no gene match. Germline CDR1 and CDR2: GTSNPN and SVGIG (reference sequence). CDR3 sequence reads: CAWSPSGLNTGELFF. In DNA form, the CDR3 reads TGTGCCTGGAGCCCTAGCGGACTGAACACCGGGGAGCTGTTTTTT.

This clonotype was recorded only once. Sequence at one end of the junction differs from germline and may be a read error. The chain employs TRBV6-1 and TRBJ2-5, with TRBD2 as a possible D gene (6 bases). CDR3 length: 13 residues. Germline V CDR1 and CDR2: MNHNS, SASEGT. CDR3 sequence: CVSRGTVRETRYF. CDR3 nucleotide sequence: TGTGTCAGCAGAGGGACTGTCCGTGAGACCCGGTACTTC.

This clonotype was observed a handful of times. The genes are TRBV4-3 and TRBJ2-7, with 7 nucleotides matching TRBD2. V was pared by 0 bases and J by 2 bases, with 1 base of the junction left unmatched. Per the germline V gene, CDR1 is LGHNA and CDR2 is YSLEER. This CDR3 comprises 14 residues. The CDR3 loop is CASSQERGAYEQYF. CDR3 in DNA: TGCGCCAGCAGCCAAGAACGGGGGGCCTACGAGCAGTACTTC.

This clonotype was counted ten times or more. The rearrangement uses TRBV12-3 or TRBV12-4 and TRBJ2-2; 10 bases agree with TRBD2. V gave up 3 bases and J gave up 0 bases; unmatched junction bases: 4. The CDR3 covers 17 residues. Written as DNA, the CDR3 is TGTGCCAGCAGTTTTGGGACTAGCGCTTCGAACACCGGGGAGCTGTTTTTT. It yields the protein CASSFGTSASNTGELFF.

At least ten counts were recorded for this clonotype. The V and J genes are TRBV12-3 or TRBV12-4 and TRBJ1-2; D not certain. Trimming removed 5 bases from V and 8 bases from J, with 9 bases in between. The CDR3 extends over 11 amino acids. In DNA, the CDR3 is TGTGCCAGCAGTATGGAGTCGGGCTACACCTTC. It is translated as CASSMESGYTF.